A selection of T cell receptor beta chains follows, all from one sample in a study of blood T cell repertoires in COVID-19. Here immunoSEQ multiplex PCR was the method, and the copy in TCRdb shows in-frame clones only, minus some. The data hold 200,000 to 300,000 clones, with 80% to 90% observed a single time. Material for sequencing was peripheral blood. All receptors come from a man aged 25-45 years with active or convalescent COVID-19. The CDR3 runs from the conserved cysteine through the conserved F or W. The D gene is left open where the match is weak. Where a row states a size, it is once, few, many or the class of an expanded clone; other rows omit it.

d_call clone_size j_call v_call cdr3_aa cdr3_nt
- - TRBJ2-7 TRBV28 CASSLQGIGYEQYF TGTGCCAGCAGTTTACAGGGAATAGGGTACGAGCAGTACTTC
TRBD1 few TRBJ2-1 TRBV5-1 CASSPEWDRSLNEQFF TGCGCCAGCAGCCCGGAGTGGGACAGAAGTCTCAATGAGCAGTTCTTC
- - TRBJ2-1 TRBV7-5 CARSKGLAGGTNEQFF TGTGCCAGAAGCAAGGGACTAGCGGGGGGGACCAATGAGCAGTTCTTC
- - TRBJ1-3 TRBV5-5 CASSETVFSGNTIYF TGTGCCAGCAGCGAGACAGTTTTCTCCGGAAACACCATATATTTT
- - TRBJ1-2 TRBV5-1 CASSLGEFGYTF TGCGCCAGCAGCTTGGGAGAGTTTGGCTACACCTTC
TRBD1 - TRBJ2-2 TRBV7-9 CASSGTAGELFF TGTGCCAGCAGCGGGACAGCCGGGGAGCTGTTTTTT
TRBD1 - TRBJ1-1 TRBV12-3/TRBV12-4 CASSLQGRTEAFF TGTGCCAGCAGCCTACAGGGGCGGACTGAAGCTTTCTTT
- few TRBJ1-1 TRBV18 CASSPGQRKAFF TGTGCCAGCTCACCTGGACAGAGAAAAGCTTTCTTT
- - TRBJ1-6 TRBV14 CASSQGATYNSPLHF TGTGCCAGCAGCCAAGGGGCCACCTATAATTCACCCCTCCACTTT
- once TRBJ1-5 TRBV30 CAWSGGVSGNQPQHF TGTGCCTGGAGTGGGGGGGTGAGTGGCAATCAGCCCCAGCATTTT
TRBD1 - TRBJ2-1 TRBV6-5 CASSRRTGFNEQFF TGTGCCAGCAGTCGCCGGACAGGGTTCAATGAGCAGTTCTTC
- - TRBJ1-1 TRBV29-1 CSVRGADTEAFF TGCAGCGTTCGGGGGGCTGACACTGAAGCTTTCTTT
- - TRBJ1-5 TRBV5-8 CASSLGHNNQPQHF TGTGCCAGCAGCTTAGGACATAACAATCAGCCCCAGCATTTT
- once TRBJ2-1 TRBV20-1 CSASRRNEQFF TGCAGTGCTAGTCGGCGGAATGAGCAGTTCTTC
- - TRBJ1-5 TRBV2 CASSEAHSGGDQPQHF TGTGCCAGCAGTGAAGCCCACTCGGGGGGGGATCAGCCCCAGCATTTT
TRBD1 - TRBJ1-2 TRBV27 CASRILGQDPNYGYTF TGTGCCAGCAGGATTCTGGGACAGGACCCCAACTATGGCTACACCTTC
TRBD1 - TRBJ1-2 TRBV18 CASSPNPRQGPGLGYGYTF TGTGCCAGCTCACCAAATCCTCGACAGGGGCCAGGTCTCGGGTATGGCTACACCTTC
- - TRBJ1-2 TRBV13 CASSLGAHSNYGYTF TGTGCCAGCAGCTTAGGAGCCCATTCTAACTATGGCTACACCTTC
- - TRBJ2-2 TRBV5-1 CASSLQGLDGELFF TGCGCCAGCAGCTTGCAGGGTTTAGACGGGGAGCTGTTTTTT
- few TRBJ1-5 TRBV19 CASSMAGDKRPQHF TGTGCCAGTAGTATGGCAGGGGATAAGCGACCCCAGCATTTT
TRBD2 once TRBJ2-5 TRBV7-9 CASSIPAGDRETQYF TGTGCCAGCAGCATCCCCGCGGGGGATCGGGAGACCCAGTACTTC
TRBD2 - TRBJ2-2 TRBV7-2 CASSFGPASGGRDTGELFF TGTGCCAGCAGCTTTGGCCCCGCAAGCGGGGGGCGGGACACCGGGGAGCTGTTTTTT
- once TRBJ2-1 TRBV19 CASSTGNNYNEQFF TGTGCCAGTAGTACGGGGAATAACTACAATGAGCAGTTCTTC
TRBD1 - TRBJ2-1 TRBV7-6 CASSLGTGYYNEQFF TGTGCCAGCAGCTTAGGGACAGGATACTACAATGAGCAGTTCTTC
TRBD1 - TRBJ2-1 TRBV24-1 CATRGTANNEQFF TGTGCCACCAGAGGGACAGCAAACAATGAGCAGTTCTTC
- - TRBJ2-2 TRBV6-6 CASSYSAGNTGELFF TGTGCCAGCAGTTACTCGGCAGGGAACACCGGGGAGCTGTTTTTT
- - TRBJ1-1 TRBV11-2 CASSLEGGGSHEAFF TGTGCCAGCAGCTTAGAGGGTGGGGGCTCCCACGAAGCTTTCTTT
- - TRBJ1-5 TRBV7-8 CASSPWQNQPQHF TGTGCCAGCAGCCCCTGGCAAAATCAGCCCCAGCATTTT
TRBD1 - TRBJ1-5 TRBV19 CASSIDHRGWEPQHF TGTGCCAGTAGTATCGACCACAGGGGATGGGAGCCCCAGCATTTT
- - TRBJ2-5 TRBV11-2 CASSHQGQGETQYF TGTGCCAGCAGCCATCAAGGGCAGGGAGAGACCCAGTACTTC
TRBD2 - TRBJ2-3 TRBV5-1 CASSAGLAGGTDTQYF TGCGCCAGCAGCGCCGGACTAGCGGGGGGGACAGATACGCAGTATTTT
TRBD2 once TRBJ2-5 TRBV11-2 CASNIAGGRETQYF TGTGCCAGCAACATAGCGGGGGGTCGGGAGACCCAGTACTTC
TRBD2 - TRBJ2-3 TRBV4-1 CASRTLAGTTDTQYF TGCGCCAGCAGGACGCTAGCGGGGACCACAGATACGCAGTATTTT
- - TRBJ1-6 TRBV4-2 CASSQEPGVGQRSVHF TGTGCCAGCAGCCAAGAACCGGGCGTGGGACAACGGTCCGTCCACTTT
TRBD2 - TRBJ2-5 TRBV7-9 CASTPPWERGEETQYF TGTGCCAGCACCCCCCCCTGGGAGCGGGGGGAAGAGACCCAGTACTTC
TRBD2 - TRBJ2-1 TRBV20-1 CSASYSGGAREQFF TGCAGTGCTAGTTACAGCGGGGGGGCTCGGGAGCAGTTCTTC
TRBD1 - TRBJ2-7 TRBV30 CAWSGVRTGPYEQYF TGTGCCTGGAGTGGTGTAAGGACAGGGCCCTACGAGCAGTACTTC
- - TRBJ2-5 TRBV4-1 CASSQEHSQETQYF TGCGCCAGCAGCCAAGAACACAGCCAAGAGACCCAGTACTTC
- few TRBJ1-1 TRBV19 CASSIARGGTEAFF TGTGCCAGTAGTATCGCCAGGGGTGGTACTGAAGCTTTCTTT
TRBD2 - TRBJ2-3 TRBV13 CASSFPSGGHTDTQYF TGTGCCAGCAGCTTCCCTAGCGGGGGTCACACAGATACGCAGTATTTT
- - TRBJ1-1 TRBV10-1 CASRGVSGEAFF TGCGCCAGCAGAGGGGTTTCTGGTGAAGCTTTCTTT
TRBD2 - TRBJ2-3 TRBV29-1 CSVGDYTDTQYF TGCAGCGTGGGGGACTATACAGATACGCAGTATTTT
- - TRBJ2-5 TRBV6-1 CASSEVLGRETQYF TGTGCCAGCAGTGAAGTTCTGGGGCGAGAGACCCAGTACTTC
TRBD1 - TRBJ1-1 TRBV12-3/TRBV12-4 CASSYRGSTEAFF TGTGCCAGCAGTTACAGGGGGTCCACTGAAGCTTTCTTT
- once TRBJ2-3 TRBV6-2/TRBV6-3 CASSVVGVTDTQYF TGTGCCAGCAGTGTAGTGGGAGTAACAGATACGCAGTATTTT
- - TRBJ1-3 TRBV3-1/TRBV3-2 CASSMRSGNTIYF TGTGCCAGCAGCATGCGCTCTGGAAACACCATATATTTT
TRBD1 - TRBJ1-1 TRBV11-2 CASSPWDRAKNTEAFF TGTGCCAGCAGCCCCTGGGACAGGGCGAAGAACACTGAAGCTTTCTTT
- - TRBJ2-5 TRBV5-5 CASRPTRLQGSGETQYF TGTGCCAGCAGACCTACCCGGCTGCAGGGGAGTGGAGAGACCCAGTACTTC
- - TRBJ1-2 TRBV6-2/TRBV6-3 CASSYSARTAYGYTF TGTGCCAGCAGTTACTCGGCTCGGACAGCGTATGGCTACACCTTC
- once TRBJ2-5 TRBV5-5 CASSSNYEEETQYF TGTGCCAGCAGCTCTAACTACGAAGAAGAGACCCAGTACTTC
- - TRBJ1-6 TRBV5-5 CASQAGSYNSPLHF TGTGCCAGCCAAGCTGGCTCCTATAATTCACCCCTCCACTTT
- - TRBJ1-4 TRBV13 CASSFFNEKLFF TGTGCCAGCAGCTTCTTCAATGAAAAACTGTTTTTT
- - TRBJ1-1 TRBV2 CASRDRVLNTEAFF TGTGCCAGCAGAGACCGGGTCCTGAACACTGAAGCTTTCTTT
- - TRBJ2-5 TRBV2 CASSRGTAKQETQYF TGTGCCAGCAGCCGCGGGACAGCAAAACAAGAGACCCAGTACTTC
- - TRBJ1-5 TRBV2 CASSPPAAEYSNQPQHF TGTGCCAGCAGTCCCCCCGCGGCGGAATATAGCAATCAGCCCCAGCATTTT